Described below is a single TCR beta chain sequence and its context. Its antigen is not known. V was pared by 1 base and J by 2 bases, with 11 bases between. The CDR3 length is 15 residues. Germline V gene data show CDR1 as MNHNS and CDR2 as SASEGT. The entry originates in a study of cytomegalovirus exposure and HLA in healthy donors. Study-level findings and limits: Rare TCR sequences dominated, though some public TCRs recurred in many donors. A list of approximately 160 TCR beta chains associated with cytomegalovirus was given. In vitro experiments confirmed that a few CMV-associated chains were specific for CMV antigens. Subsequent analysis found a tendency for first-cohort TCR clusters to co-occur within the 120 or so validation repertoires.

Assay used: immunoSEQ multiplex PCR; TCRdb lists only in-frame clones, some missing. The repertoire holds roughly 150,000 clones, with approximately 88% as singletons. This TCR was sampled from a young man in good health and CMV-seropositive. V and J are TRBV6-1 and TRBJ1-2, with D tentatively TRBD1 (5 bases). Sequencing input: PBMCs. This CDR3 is CASSEGRAGNYGYTF. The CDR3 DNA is TGTGCCAGCAGTGAAGGTCGAGCAGGGAACTATGGCTACACCTTC.